This TCR beta chain is from a study of blood T cell repertoires in COVID-19. Generated by immunoSEQ multiplex PCR, the TCRdb table keeps only in-frame clones and is missing some. The sample lists roughly 140,000 clones; around 89% were seen once. The CDR3 is made up of 15 amino acids. CDR1 and CDR2 from the germline V gene are SGHVS and FNYEAQ. V shed 8 bases and J 0 bases; nucleotides not matched to a gene: 4. Input material: peripheral blood. The rearrangement joins TRBV7-6 to TRBJ1-2, with 12 bases that match TRBD1. This clonotype originated in a woman in her fifties or sixties with active COVID-19. CDR3 in DNA: TGTGCCAGCGGGACAGGGGGCTCCTCTAACTATGGCTACACCTTC. This codes for CASGTGGSSNYGYTF.